This entry lists 7 T cell receptor beta chains sequenced from one sample in a study of OX40 agonist ivuxolimab in advanced cancers. Profiled with immunoSEQ multiplex PCR; TCRdb holds only in-frame clones, not every one. Among approximately 71,000 clones listed, about 93% were seen once. The sequencing used CD4+ or CD8+ T cells sorted from blood, collected in a trial of the OX40 agonist ivuxolimab. These receptors were taken from an adult with an advanced solid tumor such as melanoma, head and neck, liver or kidney cancer.

The V and J genes are TRBV15 and TRBJ2-3, with D tentatively TRBD1 or TRBD2 (5 bases each). The germline CDR1 and CDR2 sequences are LNHNV and YYDKDF (reference sequence). CDR3 length: 19 amino acids. V was clipped by 0 bases and J by 2 bases, with 21 bases between them. The CDR3 here is CATSRDRGGPPINTDTQYF. The CDR3 DNA reads as TGTGCCACCAGCAGAGATCGGGGCGGCCCCCCGATAAACACAGATACGCAGTATTTT.

This chain's CDR3 is CASSITGGQAPYYGFGETQYF. The CDR3, as DNA: TGTGCCAGTAGTATTACGGGAGGACAGGCTCCCTATTATGGATTTGGCGAGACCCAGTACTTC. V is TRBV19 and J is TRBJ2-5; the D call may be TRBD1 or TRBD2 (7 bases each). The CDR3 loop spans 21 amino acids. Per germline, CDR1 LNHDA and CDR2 SQIVND (reference sequence). V was cut by 3 bases and J by 5 bases, with 34 bases left in between.

J is TRBJ1-3 and V is TRBV29-1; 7 positions agree with TRBD1. This CDR3 has 14 residues. The V and J ends lost 7 bases and 0 bases, in that order; junction bases with no gene match: 6. Germline CDR1 and CDR2: SQVTM and ANQGSEA. CDR3 sequence reads: CSARGGNSGNTIYF. CDR3 coding DNA: TGCAGCGCCAGGGGGGGAAACTCTGGAAACACCATATATTTT.

The rearrangement links TRBV27 to TRBJ2-1; TRBD2 aligns across 14 bases. The CDR3 is 15 amino acids. CDR1 is MNHEY, CDR2 SMNVEV, per germline (reference sequence). Germline trimming cut 5 bases from V and 7 bases from J; bases unmatched to any gene: 4. The CDR3 spells CASSPGTSGRNEQFF. Here the CDR3 DNA reads TGTGCCAGCAGTCCCGGGACTAGCGGGAGAAATGAGCAGTTCTTC.

The chain couples TRBV27 to TRBJ1-1; weak D call: TRBD1 (6 bases). V gave up 5 bases and J gave up 3 bases, with 10 bases separating them. Germline CDR1 and CDR2: MNHEY and SMNVEV (reference sequence). CDR3 length: 13 residues. CDR3 sequence: CASSPAGDTEAFF. The CDR3 DNA reads TGTGCCAGCAGTCCAGCAGGGGACACTGAAGCTTTCTTT.

The CDR3, as DNA: TGTGCCAGCACCCCCTCGACAGGGGTTAGGAACAATGAGCAGTTCTTC. Encoded protein: CASTPSTGVRNNEQFF. The rearrangement joins TRBV27 to TRBJ2-1, with 8 bases matching TRBD1. The ends lost 7 bases at V and 5 bases at J; junction bases unmatched: 13. In germline, CDR1 is MNHEY, CDR2 SMNVEV (reference sequence). This CDR3 is 16 amino acids long.

The table lists this clone with a count of one. The V call is TRBV5-6, the J call TRBJ2-6; D remains ambiguous. With 6 bases removed from V and 0 bases from J, the gap between germline ends came to 16 bases. The germline V gene has CDR1 SGHDT and CDR2 YYEEEE. The CDR3 is 17 amino acids. The CDR3 is CASTPGTHRSGANVLTF. DNA for the CDR3: TGTGCCAGCACCCCGGGCACCCACCGCTCTGGGGCCAACGTCCTGACTTTC.